This T cell receptor (beta chain) was sequenced during a study of T cell responses to AZD1222 COVID-19 vaccine. The CDR3 has 18 amino acids. V shed 4 bases, J shed 1 base, and the junction held 11 bases outside the gene matches. Germline V gene lookup returns CDR1 SGHNT and CDR2 YENEEA. Repertoires were generated with immunoSEQ multiplex PCR, while TCRdb's copy carries only in-frame clones and drops some. This sample has tens of thousands of clones, with 70% to 85% found just once. This TCR came from an adult in good health. This chain connects TRBV11-3 to TRBJ2-1; 9 bases match TRBD2. The sample consisted of peripheral blood, taken on day 0 of MenACWY control vaccination. CDR3 residues: CASSSRGAGGSSYNEQFF. CDR3 nucleotide sequence: TGTGCCAGCAGCTCCAGGGGAGCGGGAGGTTCTTCCTACAATGAGCAGTTCTTC. Full variable domain (rest looked up from reference TRBV11-3 and TRBJ2-1): EAGVVQSPRYKIIEKKQPVAFWCNPISGHNTLYWYLQNLGQGPELLIRYENEEAVDDSQLPKDRFSAERLKGVDSTLKIQPAELGDSAVYLCASSSRGAGGSSYNEQFFGPGTRLTVL.